This T cell receptor (beta chain) is drawn from a study of cytomegalovirus exposure and HLA in healthy donors. CDR1 is MNHEY, CDR2 SVGAGI, per germline. This CDR3 comprises 13 residues. Trimming removed 7 bases from V and 6 bases from J; junction bases left unmatched: 5. Whole-study results and caveats: In a later analysis, across HLA loci, associated TCR counts were highest for DRB1, lowest for HLA-C. As a later analysis showed, several of the most significant clusters appeared to be linked to common viral pathogens. Donors belonging to an Asian-associated ancestry cluster reportedly showed fewer N-insertions in productive TCRs than the roughly 700-donor mean, according to what a later analysis found. Most sequenced TCRs were rare (though some public TCRs occurred in many donors).

As regards this clone: The antigen is undetermined.

Use of 60 Vbeta and 13 Jbeta primers characterized the PCR. Some clones are missing from TCRdb's copy, which holds only in-frame ones; the method was immunoSEQ multiplex PCR. The sample contains around 170,000 clones, over 70% of which appear only once. The V and J genes are TRBV6-5 and TRBJ1-5; 8 bases are a match to TRBD1. The receptor comes from a man aged 45-65 years in good health and CMV-seronegative. Sequenced material: PBMCs. As DNA, the CDR3 is TGTGCCAGCACACAGGGGGAGGGTCAGCCCCAGCATTTT. Translation gives CASTQGEGQPQHF.